The clone carrying this T cell receptor beta chain was detected many times. TCR beta VDJ and CDR3 were profiled, and genomic DNA was the template. TCRdb analysed the reads with MiXCR anew, one entry per CDR3 protein. The profile shows some 410,000 distinct CDR3 sequences, roughly 68% of them singletons. The data belong to a study of CD8+CD57+ T cells in acquired aplastic anemia. Per the germline V gene, CDR1 is LGHDT and CDR2 is YNNKEL (reference sequence). The ends lost 4 bases at V and 3 bases at J; junction bases unmatched: 1. CDR3 size: 13 residues. Sequencing input: sorted CD4+, CD8+, or CD8+CD57+ T cells (not recorded which) from PBMCs. This TCR was sampled from a human donor in good health, serving as a control. This chain connects TRBV3-1 to TRBJ2-7; 9 bases agree with TRBD2. The CDR3, as DNA: TGTGCCAGCAGCCTACTAGCGGGCTACGAGCAGTACTTC. Translated, it gives CASSLLAGYEQYF.